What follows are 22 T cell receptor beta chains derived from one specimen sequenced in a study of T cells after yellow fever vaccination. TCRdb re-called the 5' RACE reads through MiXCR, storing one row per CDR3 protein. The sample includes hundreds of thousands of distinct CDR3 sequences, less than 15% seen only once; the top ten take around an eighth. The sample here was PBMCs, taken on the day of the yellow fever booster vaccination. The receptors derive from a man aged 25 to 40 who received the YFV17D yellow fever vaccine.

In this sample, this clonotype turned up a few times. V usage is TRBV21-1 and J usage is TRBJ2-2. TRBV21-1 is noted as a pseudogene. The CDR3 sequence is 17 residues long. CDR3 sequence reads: CASERDPGWCGTGELFF. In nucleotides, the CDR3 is TGTGCCAGCGAAAGGGACCCCGGGTGGTGCGGCACCGGGGAGCTGTTTTTT.

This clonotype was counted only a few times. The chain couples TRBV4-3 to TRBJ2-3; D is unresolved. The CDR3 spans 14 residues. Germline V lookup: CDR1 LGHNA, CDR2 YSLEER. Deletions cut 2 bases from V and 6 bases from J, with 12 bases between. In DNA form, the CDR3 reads TGCGCCAGCAGCCAACGACTCGGGCCGGATACGCAGTATTTT. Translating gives CASSQRLGPDTQYF.

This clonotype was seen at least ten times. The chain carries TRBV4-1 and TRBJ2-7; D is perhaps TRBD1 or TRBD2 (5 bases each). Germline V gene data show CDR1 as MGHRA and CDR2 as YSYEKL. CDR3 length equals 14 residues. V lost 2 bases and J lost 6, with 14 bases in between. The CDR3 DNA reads TGCGCCAGCAGCCAACTAGGGACCTGGGGCGAGCAGTACTTC. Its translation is CASSQLGTWGEQYF.

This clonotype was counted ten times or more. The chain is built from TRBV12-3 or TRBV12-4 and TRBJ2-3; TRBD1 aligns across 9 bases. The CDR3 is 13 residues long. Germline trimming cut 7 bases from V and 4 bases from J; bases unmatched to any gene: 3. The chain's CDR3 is CASTRDRADTQYF. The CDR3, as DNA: TGTGCCAGCACCAGGGACAGGGCAGATACGCAGTATTTT.

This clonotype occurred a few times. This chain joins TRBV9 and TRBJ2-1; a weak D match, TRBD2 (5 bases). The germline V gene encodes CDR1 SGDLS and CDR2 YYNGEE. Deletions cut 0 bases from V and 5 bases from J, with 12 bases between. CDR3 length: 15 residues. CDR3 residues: CASSVEWESDNEQFF. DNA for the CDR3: TGTGCCAGCAGCGTAGAGTGGGAGAGTGACAATGAGCAGTTCTTC.

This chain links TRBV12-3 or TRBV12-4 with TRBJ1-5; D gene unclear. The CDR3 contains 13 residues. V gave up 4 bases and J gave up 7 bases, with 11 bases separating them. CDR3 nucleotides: TGTGCCAGCAGTTGGGAGTTTCGCCAGCCCCAGCATTTT. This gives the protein CASSWEFRQPQHF.

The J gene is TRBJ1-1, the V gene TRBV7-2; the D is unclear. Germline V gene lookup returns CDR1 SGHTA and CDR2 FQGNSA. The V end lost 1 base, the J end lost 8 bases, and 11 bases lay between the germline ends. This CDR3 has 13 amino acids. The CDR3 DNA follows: TGTGCCAGCAGCTTAGACGGTAGGGTCGAAGCTTTCTTT. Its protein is CASSLDGRVEAFF.

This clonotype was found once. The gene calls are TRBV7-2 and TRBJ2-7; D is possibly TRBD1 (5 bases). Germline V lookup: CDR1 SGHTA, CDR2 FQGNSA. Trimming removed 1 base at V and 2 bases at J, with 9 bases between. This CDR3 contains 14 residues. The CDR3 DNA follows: TGTGCCAGCAGCTTAGATCGGACAACCTACGAGCAGTACTTC. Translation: CASSLDRTTYEQYF.

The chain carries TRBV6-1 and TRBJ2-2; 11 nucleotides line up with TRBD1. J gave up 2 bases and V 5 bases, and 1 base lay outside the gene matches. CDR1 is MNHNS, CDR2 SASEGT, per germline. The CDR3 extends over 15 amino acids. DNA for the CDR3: TGTGCCAGCAGTCGGACAGGGGGCAACACCGGGGAGCTGTTTTTT. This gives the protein CASSRTGGNTGELFF.

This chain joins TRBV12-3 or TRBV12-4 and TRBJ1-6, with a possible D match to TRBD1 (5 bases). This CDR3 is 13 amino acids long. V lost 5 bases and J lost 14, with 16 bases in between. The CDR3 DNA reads TGTGCCAGCAGTCTGACCGGCGGGGGGTCCCTCCACTTT. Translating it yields CASSLTGGGSLHF.

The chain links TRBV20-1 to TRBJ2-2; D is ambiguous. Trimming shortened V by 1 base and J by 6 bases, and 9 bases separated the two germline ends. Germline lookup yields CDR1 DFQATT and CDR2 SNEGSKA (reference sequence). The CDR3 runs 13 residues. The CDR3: CSARGKVAGELFF. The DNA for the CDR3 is TGCAGTGCTAGAGGAAAGGTGGCCGGGGAGCTGTTTTTT.

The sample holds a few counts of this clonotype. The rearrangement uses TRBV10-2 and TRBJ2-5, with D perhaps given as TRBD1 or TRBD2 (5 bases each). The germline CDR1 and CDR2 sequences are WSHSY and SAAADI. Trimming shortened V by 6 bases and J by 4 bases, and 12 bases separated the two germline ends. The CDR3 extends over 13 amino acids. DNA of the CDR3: TGCGCCAGCAGAGCCGGGACCGTAGAGACCCAGTACTTC. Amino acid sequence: CASRAGTVETQYF.

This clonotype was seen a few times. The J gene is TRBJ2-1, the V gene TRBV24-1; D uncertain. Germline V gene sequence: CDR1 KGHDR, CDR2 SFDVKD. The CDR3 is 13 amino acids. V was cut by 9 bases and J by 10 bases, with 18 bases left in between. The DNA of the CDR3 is TGTGCCACCGCGATTCCAGGCCTAAACGAGCAGTTCTTC. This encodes CATAIPGLNEQFF.

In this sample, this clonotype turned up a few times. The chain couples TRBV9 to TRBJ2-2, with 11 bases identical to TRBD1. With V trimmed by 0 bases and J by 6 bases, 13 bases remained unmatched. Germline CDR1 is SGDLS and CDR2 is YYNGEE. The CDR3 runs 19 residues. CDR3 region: CASSVASRTGQGGAGELFF. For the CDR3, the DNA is TGTGCCAGCAGCGTAGCTTCAAGGACGGGACAGGGGGGGGCCGGGGAGCTGTTTTTT.

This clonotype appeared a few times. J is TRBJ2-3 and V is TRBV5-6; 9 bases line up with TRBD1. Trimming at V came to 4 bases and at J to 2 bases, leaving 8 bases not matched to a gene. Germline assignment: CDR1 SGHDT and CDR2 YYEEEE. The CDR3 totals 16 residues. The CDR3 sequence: CASSRRDRVITDTQYF. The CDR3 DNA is TGTGCCAGCAGCAGGCGGGACAGGGTAATCACAGATACGCAGTATTTT.

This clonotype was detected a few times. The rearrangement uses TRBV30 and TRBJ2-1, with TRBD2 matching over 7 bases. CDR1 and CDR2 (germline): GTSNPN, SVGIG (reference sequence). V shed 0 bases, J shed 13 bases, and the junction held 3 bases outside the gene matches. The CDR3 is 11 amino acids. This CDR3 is CAWSVQRDQFF. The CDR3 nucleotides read TGTGCCTGGAGTGTACAGCGGGACCAGTTCTTC.

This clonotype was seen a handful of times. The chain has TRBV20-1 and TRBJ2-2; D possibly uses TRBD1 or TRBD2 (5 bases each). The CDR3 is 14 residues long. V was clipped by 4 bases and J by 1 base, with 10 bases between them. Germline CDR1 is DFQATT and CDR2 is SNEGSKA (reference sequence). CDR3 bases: TGCAGTGCTACTCGGGGCCTGAACACCGGGGAGCTGTTTTTT. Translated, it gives CSATRGLNTGELFF.

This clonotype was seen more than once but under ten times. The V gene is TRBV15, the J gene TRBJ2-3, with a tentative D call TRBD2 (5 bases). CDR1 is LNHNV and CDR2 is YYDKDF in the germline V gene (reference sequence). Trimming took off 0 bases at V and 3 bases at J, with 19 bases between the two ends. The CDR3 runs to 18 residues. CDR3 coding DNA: TGTGCCACCAGCAGAGAGACCCGCGTAGCGCGTAGGACAGATACGCAGTATTTT. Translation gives CATSRETRVARRTDTQYF.

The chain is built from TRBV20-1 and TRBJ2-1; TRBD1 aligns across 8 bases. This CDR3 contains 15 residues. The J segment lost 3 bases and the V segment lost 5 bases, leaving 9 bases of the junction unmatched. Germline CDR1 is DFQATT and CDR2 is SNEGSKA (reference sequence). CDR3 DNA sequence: TGCAGTGCTCCAGGACAGGGATCGGACTACAATGAGCAGTTCTTC. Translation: CSAPGQGSDYNEQFF.

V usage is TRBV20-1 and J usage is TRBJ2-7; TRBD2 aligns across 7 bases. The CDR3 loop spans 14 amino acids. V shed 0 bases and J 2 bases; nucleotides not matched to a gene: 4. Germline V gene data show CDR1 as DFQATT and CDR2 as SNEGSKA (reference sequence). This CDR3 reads CSAREASGTYEQYF. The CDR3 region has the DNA TGCAGTGCTAGAGAAGCTAGCGGCACCTACGAGCAGTACTTC.

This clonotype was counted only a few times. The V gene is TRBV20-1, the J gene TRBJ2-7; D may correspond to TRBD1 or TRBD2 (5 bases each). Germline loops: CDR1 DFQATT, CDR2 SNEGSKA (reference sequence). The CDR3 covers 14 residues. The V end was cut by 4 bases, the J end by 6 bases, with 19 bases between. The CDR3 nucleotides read TGCAGTGCTACCCGGACAACTAGGGGCTCCGAGCAGTACTTC. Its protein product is CSATRTTRGSEQYF.

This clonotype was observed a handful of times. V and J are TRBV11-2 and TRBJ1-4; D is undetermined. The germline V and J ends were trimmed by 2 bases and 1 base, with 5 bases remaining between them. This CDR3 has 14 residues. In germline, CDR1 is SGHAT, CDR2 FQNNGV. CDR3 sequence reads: CASSLRRTNEKLFF. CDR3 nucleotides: TGTGCCAGCAGCTTACGCAGAACTAATGAAAAACTGTTTTTT.